The clone carrying this T cell receptor beta chain was seen once. The table came from immunoSEQ multiplex PCR; TCRdb's copy has only in-frame clones and leaves some out. The data show around 96,000 clones, approximately 94% seen once. This CDR3 spans 17 amino acids. CDR1 KGHSH and CDR2 LQKENI come from the germline V gene. V shed 2 bases and J 4 bases; nucleotides not matched to a gene: 12. The sample belongs to a study of T cell changes during pregnancy in multiple sclerosis. This chain connects TRBV18 to TRBJ2-7; 9 bases map to TRBD2. The clonotype comes from a female donor with multiple sclerosis, enrolled in a pregnancy study. Sequencing used peripheral blood, obtained in the third trimester of pregnancy. CDR3 residues: CASSPGASGTKKYEQYF. The CDR3 bases are TGTGCCAGCTCACCAGGCGCTAGCGGGACTAAGAAATACGAGCAGTACTTC.